Presented here are 3 T cell receptor beta chains from one specimen sequenced in a study of T cell responses to AZD1222 COVID-19 vaccine. Assay used: immunoSEQ multiplex PCR; TCRdb lists only in-frame clones, some missing. The data show 100,000 to 150,000 clones, 91% seen once. The starting material was peripheral blood, obtained on day 0 of AZD1222 vaccination. These receptors were collected from an adult in good health.

The chain uses TRBV5-8 and TRBJ1-5; 7 bases are a match to TRBD1. V was clipped by 0 bases and J by 6 bases; unmatched bases: 3. Germline CDR1 is SGHTS and CDR2 is YDEGEE. The CDR3 loop spans 14 amino acids. DNA for the CDR3: TGTGCCAGCAGCTTGGAAGGGGGCCGTCAGCCCCAGCATTTT. Its protein is CASSLEGGRQPQHF.

The rearrangement links TRBV9 to TRBJ1-4; D gene uncertain. Germline-derived CDR1 and CDR2 are SGDLS and YYNGEE. Trimming left V 4 bases short and J 0 bases short, with 10 bases between. CDR3 length: 15 residues. This chain's CDR3 is CASSPEYATNEKLFF. As DNA, the CDR3 is TGTGCCAGCAGCCCAGAATATGCAACTAATGAAAAACTGTTTTTT.

The chain employs TRBV12-3 or TRBV12-4 and TRBJ1-6; D might be TRBD1 (5 bases). The CDR3 runs 13 residues. Trimming took 6 bases from V and 11 from J, leaving 14 bases between them. The CDR3 sequence: CASRRDELTPLHF. The CDR3 nucleotides are TGTGCCAGCAGACGGGACGAGCTTACACCCCTCCACTTT.